The 20 T cell receptor beta chains listed next were all sequenced from one sample in a study of shared clonotypes between healthy human individuals (dated by TCRdb to about 2020). Receptor amplification or capture employed the immunoSEQ multiplex PCR assay. TCRdb retrieved this table from immuneACCESS and kept in-frame rearrangements only. Not all clones are present; in checked studies, unresolved V genes account for under half, and no reason is known for the remainder. This sample holds approximately 1.9 million clones; over 85% were observed only once. Together, the top ten hold around 1.7% of the sample. CD8 naive samples were CD45RO-negative cells positively selected for CCR7, giving a CD45RA+CCR7+ population that excluded TemRA cells. The source material was naive CD8+ T cells from PBMCs. Sample cell subset or site, as interpreted from the label and publication: CD45RA+CCR7+. These receptor sequences come from a young man in good health. Some clones in this sample may be carry-over from other donors' samples.

This chain uses TRBV6-1 with TRBJ2-2; D perhaps matches TRBD2 (6 bases). V lost 4 bases and J lost 0, with 12 bases in between. Germline V gene data show CDR1 as MNHNS and CDR2 as SASEGT. The length of the CDR3 is 16 residues. CDR3 nucleotide sequence: TGTGCCAGCAGTGGGTGGGACTCCCCGAACACCGGGGAGCTGTTTTTT. It is translated as CASSGWDSPNTGELFF.

The chain uses TRBV7-6 and TRBJ2-7, with unresolved D. The CDR3 is 14 amino acids. V gave up 1 base and J gave up 1 base, with 8 bases separating them. CDR1 SGHVS and CDR2 FNYEAQ come from the germline V gene. CDR3 DNA sequence: TGTGCCAGCAGCTTAGGTGGTAATTCCTACGAGCAGTACTTC. This encodes CASSLGGNSYEQYF.

This CDR3 is CASSQYGGPNTGELFF. CDR3 DNA: TGCGCCAGCAGCCAGTATGGAGGGCCGAACACCGGGGAGCTGTTTTTT. The V and J genes are TRBV5-1 and TRBJ2-2; tentative D call: TRBD2 (6 bases). The V and J ends lost 4 bases and 0 bases respectively, with 13 bases between them. Germline assignment: CDR1 SGHRS and CDR2 YFSETQ. This CDR3 is 16 amino acids long. The whole variable domain, remainder taken from reference TRBV5-1 and TRBJ2-2, is KAGVTQTPRYLIKTRGQQVTLSCSPISGHRSVSWYQQTPGQGLQFLFEYFSETQRNKGNFPGRFSGRQFSNSRSEMNVSTLELGDSALYLCASSQYGGPNTGELFFGEGSRLTVL.

The chain carries TRBV27 and TRBJ2-7; D remains unclear. V was clipped by 0 bases and J by 3 bases, with 12 bases between them. CDR3 length: 15 residues. Per germline, CDR1 MNHEY and CDR2 SMNVEV (reference sequence). CDR3 in amino acids: CASSLSGYFDYEQYF. The CDR3 bases are TGTGCCAGCAGTTTATCGGGGTATTTTGACTACGAGCAGTACTTC.

To note about this clone: Within the sample, other DNA sequences also encode this same CDR3. The rearrangement links TRBV28 to TRBJ2-7, with TRBD2 matching over 9 bases. This CDR3 comprises 15 residues. The V and J ends lost 3 bases and 0 bases, in that order; junction bases with no gene match: 3. Germline lookup yields CDR1 MDHEN and CDR2 SYDVKM. CDR3 sequence reads: CASSFLAGSSYEQYF. In nucleotides, the CDR3 is TGTGCCAGCAGTTTTCTAGCGGGGAGCTCCTACGAGCAGTACTTC.

V usage is TRBV7-9 and J usage is TRBJ1-4; D is perhaps TRBD1 (5 bases). Trimming stripped 4 bases from V and 3 bases from J, with 12 bases between. CDR1 is SEHNR, CDR2 FQNEAQ, per germline (reference sequence). This CDR3 region has 15 residues. The CDR3 nucleotides read TGTGCCAGCAGCTCCTCGGGGGATGCTAATGAAAAACTGTTTTTT. Protein: CASSSSGDANEKLFF.

The V gene is TRBV10-3, the J gene TRBJ1-2, with D unresolved. Trimming cost V 3 bases and J 4 bases, with 15 bases left between them. Germline assignment: CDR1 ENHRY and CDR2 SYGVKD. CDR3 length: 15 amino acids. The CDR3 loop reads CAISDERAAPYGYTF. CDR3 DNA: TGTGCCATCAGTGATGAGCGGGCGGCCCCCTATGGCTACACCTTC.

V usage is TRBV28 and J usage is TRBJ2-7; 7 bases align to TRBD1. Germline assignment: CDR1 MDHEN and CDR2 SYDVKM. Trimming at V came to 3 bases and at J to 7 bases, leaving 12 bases not matched to a gene. The CDR3 loop spans 15 amino acids. The CDR3: CASSFGTDGILEQYF. CDR3 DNA: TGTGCCAGCAGTTTTGGGACAGACGGGATCTTGGAGCAGTACTTC.

V and J are TRBV30 and TRBJ2-7; D gene ambiguous. The CDR3 length is 11 residues. V lost 2 bases and J 7 bases, leaving 9 bases between the germline ends. Per the germline V gene, CDR1 is GTSNPN and CDR2 is SVGIG (reference sequence). In DNA form, the CDR3 reads TGTGCCTGGAGTCCGGCTTCTGAGCAGTACTTC. This gives the protein CAWSPASEQYF. The full variable domain, rest sourced from reference TRBV30 and TRBJ2-7, is SQTIHQWPATLVQPVGSPLSLECTVEGTSNPNLYWYRQAAGRGLQLLFYSVGIGQISSEVPQNLSASRPQDRQFILSSKKLLLSDSGFYLCAWSPASEQYFGPGTRLTVT.

V is TRBV9 and J is TRBJ1-2, with D possibly being TRBD1 (5 bases). V shed 3 bases and J shed 6 bases, with 18 bases lying between them. Germline values: CDR1 SGDLS, CDR2 YYNGEE. The CDR3 covers 15 residues. The chain's CDR3 is CASSAMGGLSDGYTF. In DNA, the CDR3 is TGTGCCAGCAGCGCAATGGGGGGACTTAGCGATGGCTACACCTTC.

The rearrangement joins TRBV5-6 to TRBJ1-2; no definite D call. Trimming removed 1 base at V and 1 base at J, with 17 bases between. Germline V gene data show CDR1 as SGHDT and CDR2 as YYEEEE. This CDR3 is 17 amino acids long. The CDR3 DNA follows: TGTGCCAGCAGCTTGTTATTTCCGCAGCCGAATAACTATGGCTACACCTTC. Its protein product is CASSLLFPQPNNYGYTF.

The chain employs TRBV4-1 and TRBJ1-3; no firm D call. Trimming shortened V by 0 bases and J by 2 bases, and 14 bases separated the two germline ends. The CDR3 has 17 amino acids. CDR1 and CDR2 (germline): MGHRA, YSYEKL. In DNA form, the CDR3 reads TGCGCCAGCAGCCAAGAGGTAAGGACTTCTGCTGGAAACACCATATATTTT. It encodes CASSQEVRTSAGNTIYF.

The chain has TRBV28 and TRBJ2-7, with TRBD2 matching 10 bases. CDR3 length equals 14 residues. V lost 5 bases, J lost 5 bases, and 6 bases stayed unmatched. Per germline, CDR1 MDHEN and CDR2 SYDVKM. The CDR3 region is CASSESGRAHEQYF. The CDR3 coding sequence is TGTGCCAGCAGTGAGAGCGGGAGGGCCCACGAGCAGTACTTC.

This clone came up once. The chain is built from TRBV27 and TRBJ2-1, with TRBD2 identical over 7 bases. The CDR3 length is 14 residues. V lost 8 bases to trimming and J lost 4 bases; unmatched junction nucleotides: 8. CDR1 MNHEY and CDR2 SMNVEV come from the germline V gene (reference sequence). The chain's CDR3 is CASSRGVGYNEQFF. DNA of the CDR3: TGTGCCAGCTCCCGGGGGGTCGGGTACAATGAGCAGTTCTTC.

This chain links TRBV7-3 with TRBJ1-1; perhaps TRBD1 as D (6 bases). Between the trimmed V and J ends, which lost 2 bases and 4 bases, there was a span of 14 bases. In germline, CDR1 is SGHTA, CDR2 FQGTGA. The CDR3 covers 15 residues. CDR3 nucleotide sequence: TGTGCCAGCAGCTTACTGGGGGGCTCGGGCACTGAAGCTTTCTTT. Residues: CASSLLGGSGTEAFF.

As regards this clone: This same CDR3 is encoded by further DNA sequences in the sample. The chain links TRBV28 to TRBJ2-7; 11 bases map to TRBD1. CDR1 is MDHEN and CDR2 is SYDVKM in the germline V gene. The V gene end was trimmed by 2 bases and the J gene end by 3 bases; junction bases not matched to a gene: 0. This CDR3 contains 14 residues. The CDR3 here is CASSLGTGGYEQYF. The CDR3 DNA sequence: TGTGCCAGCAGTTTAGGGACAGGGGGCTACGAGCAGTACTTC.

This clone was counted a single time. The J gene is TRBJ2-5, the V gene TRBV9; TRBD1 matches 9 bases. CDR3 length: 14 amino acids. Germline CDR1 SGDLS, CDR2 YYNGEE. The trim removed 3 bases at V and 4 bases at J, leaving 4 bases unmatched. This CDR3 reads CASSETGGGETQYF. In nucleotides, the CDR3 is TGTGCCAGCAGCGAAACAGGGGGCGGAGAGACCCAGTACTTC.

The chain uses TRBV15 and TRBJ1-5, with D possibly TRBD1 on 5 matching bases. Trimming shortened V by 5 bases and J by 7 bases, and 18 bases separated the two germline ends. The CDR3 consists of 15 residues. Germline CDR1 LNHNV, CDR2 YYDKDF (reference sequence). CDR3: CATSQGTEGYQPQHF. For the CDR3, the DNA is TGTGCCACCAGCCAAGGGACCGAGGGGTACCAGCCCCAGCATTTT. The full variable domain, completed using reference TRBV15 and TRBJ1-5, is DAMVIQNPRYQVTQFGKPVTLSCSQTLNHNVMYWYQQKSSQAPKLLFHYYDKDFNNEADTPDNFQSRRPNTSFCFLDIRSPGLGDTAMYLCATSQGTEGYQPQHFGDGTRLSIL.

This chain links TRBV7-8 with TRBJ2-1, with D maybe TRBD1 (6 bases). Germline loops: CDR1 SGHVS, CDR2 FQNEAQ. V was trimmed by 4 bases and J by 2 bases, leaving 9 bases between them. The CDR3 contains 14 residues. The CDR3 nucleotides are TGTGCCAGCAGCTACCGGACAGCCTACAATGAGCAGTTCTTC. It yields the protein CASSYRTAYNEQFF.

The gene calls are TRBV27 and TRBJ2-7; a possible D gene is TRBD2 (5 bases). This CDR3 spans 12 amino acids. The V gene lost 5 bases and the J gene lost 6 bases, with 11 bases spanning the gap. Looked up from germline, CDR1 is MNHEY and CDR2 is SMNVEV (reference sequence). CDR3 amino acids: CASSTRHGEQYF. CDR3 in DNA: TGTGCCAGCAGTACTAGACACGGCGAGCAGTACTTC.